A selection of T cell receptor beta chains follows, all from one sample in a study of shared clonotypes between healthy human individuals. Profiled with immunoSEQ multiplex PCR; TCRdb holds only in-frame clones, not every one. The sample consists of over a million clones, approximately 97% of them appearing once. Input material: naive CD4+ T cells sorted from blood. Receptors were obtained from a man aged 25-45 years in good health. Each CDR3 is given with its conserved first and last residue. Fields, in order: D gene, J gene, CDR3 length, V gene, CDR3 DNA, CDR3 protein. The D gene is left open where the match is weak.

TRBD2 | TRBJ2-3 | 15 | TRBV19 | TGTGCCAGTAGTATTAGTAGCGGGACGGCAGATACGCAGTATTTT | CASSISSGTADTQYF
TRBD2 | TRBJ2-1 | 18 | TRBV5-1 | TGCGCCAGCAGCTCGGGACTAGCGGGAGGGCCATCCTACAATGAGCAGTTCTTC | CASSSGLAGGPSYNEQFF
TRBD2 | TRBJ2-2 | 16 | TRBV5-4 | TGTGCCAGCAGCCCGGGGACTAGCGGGAGTCTGGGGGAGCTGTTTTTT | CASSPGTSGSLGELFF
TRBD2 | TRBJ2-7 | 14 | TRBV5-1 | TGCGCCAGCAGCTACACTAGCGGGACCTACGAGCAGTACTTC | CASSYTSGTYEQYF
TRBD1 | TRBJ2-2 | 15 | TRBV5-4 | TGTGCCAGCAGCTTGGGTCAGGGGGACACCGGGGAGCTGTTTTTT | CASSLGQGDTGELFF
NA | TRBJ1-4 | 13 | TRBV4-2 | TGTGCCAGCAGCGTCGGGGCGGATGAAAAACTGTTTTTT | CASSVGADEKLFF
NA | TRBJ1-5 | 14 | TRBV28 | TGTGCCAGCAGTCCGTTGGGTGGCAATCAGCCCCAGCATTTT | CASSPLGGNQPQHF
NA | TRBJ2-2 | 21 | TRBV18 | TGTGCCAGCTCACCATCGGCCGGGGGCCCGAAGTTTCTGCCGAACACCGGGGAGCTGTTTTTT | CASSPSAGGPKFLPNTGELFF
TRBD2 | TRBJ2-1 | 14 | TRBV10-3 | TGTGCCATCAAGGCGGGAGGGCCTTTCGTTGAGCAGTTCTTC | CAIKAGGPFVEQFF
NA | TRBJ2-2 | 11 | TRBV6-1 | TGTGCCAGCAGTATCGAAGGGGAGCTGTTTTTT | CASSIEGELFF
NA | TRBJ2-7 | 14 | TRBV5-4 | TGTGCCAGCAGCTTGCAAGGGGGCTCCTACGAGCAGTACTTC | CASSLQGGSYEQYF
NA | TRBJ2-7 | 14 | TRBV6-4 | TGTGCCAGCAGTTACTCTGCAGGGACCTACGAGCAGTACTTC | CASSYSAGTYEQYF
NA | TRBJ2-3 | 13 | TRBV27 | TGTGCCAGCTGGAGGGTTGGCACAGATACGCAGTATTTT | CASWRVGTDTQYF
NA | TRBJ1-1 | 16 | TRBV18 | TGTGCCAGCTCACCACCAGTTCGGGGATTGAACACTGAAGCTTTCTTT | CASSPPVRGLNTEAFF
TRBD2 | TRBJ2-2 | 23 | TRBV15 | TGTGCCACCAGCAGAGATTTAAGGGTCGTCCGACCAGCGGGATTAGTCGCAGGCGGGGAGCTGTTTTTT | CATSRDLRVVRPAGLVAGGELFF
NA | TRBJ2-3 | 15 | TRBV10-1 | TGCGCCAGCAGTAAAGGGTACTCTAGCACAGATACGCAGTATTTT | CASSKGYSSTDTQYF